Shown below are 10 T cell receptor beta chains from a single sample sequenced in a study of radiotherapy plus CTLA-4 blockade in lung cancer. Data came from immunoSEQ multiplex PCR; TCRdb stores just in-frame clones and leaves some out. The table shows 100,000 to 150,000 clones, with 65% to 85% occurring only once. The specimen was peripheral blood, collected from a patient treated with radiotherapy plus ipilimumab. These receptors were taken from a human donor with non-small cell lung cancer who had a partial response to radiotherapy plus ipilimumab.

This chain links TRBV10-2 with TRBJ2-1; TRBD1 matches 9 bases. The J segment lost 7 bases and the V segment lost 5 bases, leaving 12 bases of the junction unmatched. The CDR3 spans 16 residues. Germline V gene data show CDR1 as WSHSY and CDR2 as SAAADI. CDR3 loop: CASSSRHGQGWNEQFF. The CDR3, as DNA: TGCGCCAGCAGTTCTAGACATGGACAGGGGTGGAATGAGCAGTTCTTC.

The J gene is TRBJ2-1, the V gene TRBV2; TRBD2 agrees at 7 bases. The V gene's germline CDR1 is SNHLY and CDR2 FYNNEI. V shed 2 bases and J 6 bases; nucleotides not matched to a gene: 7. This CDR3 has 15 amino acids. In DNA form, the CDR3 reads TGTGCCAGCAGTGAACGAAGCGGGAAGGGCAATGAGCAGTTCTTC. Protein product: CASSERSGKGNEQFF. The variable domain in full, with the rest retrieved from reference TRBV2 and TRBJ2-1, is EPEVTQTPSHQVTQMGQEVILRCVPISNHLYFYWYRQILGQKVEFLVSFYNNEISEKSEIFDDQFSVERPDGSNFTLKIRSTKLEDSAMYFCASSERSGKGNEQFFGPGTRLTVL.

This clone was seen once. The V and J genes are TRBV21-1 and TRBJ1-1; the D call of TRBD1 is as the table states it, not checked on the DNA. TRBV21-1 is a documented pseudogene. The CDR3 covers 17 residues. CDR3 in DNA: TGTGCCAGCAGCTGGCGACAGGGGCGGCAACCGAACACTGAAGCTTTCTTT. Its translation: CASSWRQGRQPNTEAFF.

V is TRBV7-2 and J is TRBJ1-1, with D tentatively TRBD1 (5 bases). From germline, CDR1 is SGHTA and CDR2 FQGNSA. The CDR3 length is 14 residues. V was pared by 6 bases and J by 5 bases, with 16 bases between. CDR3 nucleotides: TGTGCCAGCAGGTGGGGGGGGGTTATAACTGAAGCTTTCTTT. It is translated as CASRWGGVITEAFF.

V is TRBV27 and J is TRBJ2-7; possible D gene TRBD1, 5 bases. The germline V and J ends were trimmed by 2 bases and 2 bases, with 13 bases remaining between them. Germline V lookup: CDR1 MNHEY, CDR2 SMNVEV (reference sequence). The CDR3 is 15 residues long. The CDR3 spells CASSLLRADAYEQYF. The CDR3 nucleotides read TGTGCCAGCAGTTTACTCAGGGCGGACGCCTACGAGCAGTACTTC.

The V and J genes are TRBV21-1 and TRBJ1-6; the table's D call of TRBD1 was not tested on the DNA. TRBV21-1 is a recognized pseudogene. This CDR3 comprises 13 residues. The CDR3 reads CASSGASRVPLHF. The CDR3 nucleotides are TGTGCCAGCAGCGGGGCCTCAAGGGTACCCCTCCACTTT.

A note on this clone: At one boundary the junction diverges from the germline segment, which might be a read error. Other DNA variants within this sample encode the same CDR3. The V and J genes are TRBV6-6 and TRBJ1-1; no firm D call. The CDR3 spans 11 residues. Germline V gene data show CDR1 as MNHNY and CDR2 as SVGAGI (reference sequence). In nucleotides, the CDR3 is TGTGCCAGCAGTTATCTATCTGAAGCCTTCTTT. Translation gives CASSYLSEAFF.

This sequence joins TRBV11-2 and TRBJ2-5; TRBD1 matches 11 bases. The J call may be wrong; the DNA end is better matched by TRBJ2-7. The CDR3 sequence is 15 residues long. The germline gives CDR1 SGHAT, CDR2 FQNNGV. This CDR3 is CASSFGTGGRYEQYF. CDR3 coding DNA: TGTGCCAGCAGCTTTGGGACAGGGGGACGGTACGAGCAGTACTTC.

CDR3: CASSDRSTDTGELFF. For the CDR3, the DNA is TGTGCCAGCAGTGACCGATCTACAGACACCGGGGAGCTGTTTTTT. The chain employs TRBV28 and TRBJ2-2; D unresolved. The CDR3 spans 15 residues. Trimming took 5 bases from V and 3 from J, leaving 13 bases between them. Germline CDR1 reads MDHEN; CDR2 reads SYDVKM.

The CDR3 sequence is CASSLTRMNTEAFF. The CDR3 DNA reads as TGCGCCAGCAGCTTGACGAGGATGAACACTGAAGCTTTCTTT. This sequence joins TRBV5-1 and TRBJ1-1, with D unresolved. CDR3 length equals 14 residues. Per the germline V gene, CDR1 is SGHRS and CDR2 is YFSETQ. The ends were cut back, 1 base at V and 0 bases at J, with 7 bases in the middle.